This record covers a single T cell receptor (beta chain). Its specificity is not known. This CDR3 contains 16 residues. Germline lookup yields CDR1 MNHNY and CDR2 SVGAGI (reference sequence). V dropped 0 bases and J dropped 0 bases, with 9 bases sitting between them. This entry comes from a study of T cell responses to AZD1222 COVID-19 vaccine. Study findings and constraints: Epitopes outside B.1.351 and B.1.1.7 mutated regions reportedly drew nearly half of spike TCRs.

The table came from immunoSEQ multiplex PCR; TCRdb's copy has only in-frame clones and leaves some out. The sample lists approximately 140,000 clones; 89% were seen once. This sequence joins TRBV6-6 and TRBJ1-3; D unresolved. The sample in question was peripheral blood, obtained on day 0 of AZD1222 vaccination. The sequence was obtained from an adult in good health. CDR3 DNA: TGTGCCAGCAGTTACTCCCGGTCTCGCTCTGGAAACACCATATATTTT. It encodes CASSYSRSRSGNTIYF.